This T cell receptor beta chain is drawn from a study of regulatory T cells in long-lasting Graves disease. Study-level findings and limits: Sharing of public clonotypes was greater in persistent patients (more than 2,500) than in new patients (more than 900).

Regarding time point: newly diagnosed GD, antithyroid drugs for less than 3 months. There was RNA extracted from PBMCs, and the TCR library was made from it. The TCR beta library used iRepertoire HTBI primers with Arm-PCR amplification of CDR3. MiXCR, run by TCRdb on the multiplex PCR reads, gives a single entry per CDR3 protein. The sample has hundreds of thousands of distinct CDR3 sequences, about 16% seen once. This clonotype was picked up many times. Its antigen is unidentified. Per the germline V gene, CDR1 is SGHAT and CDR2 is FQNNGV. With 5 bases clipped from V and 6 bases from J, the junction kept 8 bases outside the gene matches. The CDR3 length is 16 residues. This sample also appeared in a second study, on T cells in Graves' hyperthyroidism and ophthalmopathy. As that study records: Based on clinical symptoms, serum thyroxine and TRAb, thyroid ultrasound and orbital computed tomography, diagnoses were reached. First-round RT-PCR of the TCR CDR3 relied on the HTBI primer set.

The rearrangement links TRBV11-2 to TRBJ1-4, with 11 bases that match TRBD1. The sequencing used peripheral blood mononuclear cells (PBMCs), collected at new diagnosis, from a patient treated with antithyroid drugs. The TCR sequence derives from a woman aged 25 to 45 with Graves disease. The CDR3 bases are TGTGCCAGCAGCACGGGACAGGGACAGGGGGATGAAAAACTGTTTTTT. Amino acids: CASSTGQGQGDEKLFF.